This T cell receptor (beta chain) is drawn from a study of T cell repertoires in breast cancer. Overall study context: Samples were breast cancer tumors, lymph nodes and blood from patients, and control blood.

Findings and limits, study-wide: Seven or more patient tumors shared over 15 TCR pairs rarely seen in control blood. Varied nucleotide sequences encoding shared TCRs suggest antigen-driven selection and expansion.

The expanded emulsion RT-PCR method captured paired alpha and beta chains from CD8+ T cells. Trimming shortened V by 0 bases and J by 4 bases, and 14 bases separated the two germline ends. The germline V gene encodes CDR1 SGHDN and CDR2 FVKESK. CDR3 length: 16 residues. Unpaired genes were suppressed by blocking oligonucleotides during a second nested PCR. Each CDR3 protein gets one entry after TCRdb re-called the emulsion pairing reads with MiXCR. This sample has several thousand distinct CDR3 sequences, with about a third found just once. The count of this clonotype is one. What it binds is unknown. This sequence may be a read error, since a much larger clone differs from it by one base.

The sequencing input was CD8+ T cells. This chain joins TRBV14 and TRBJ2-3; D ambiguous. This TCR was sampled from a pool of human donors with breast cancer or a healthy control (not recorded which). Written as DNA, the CDR3 is TGTGCCAGCAGCCAAGATCCTAGTAGTACGTCAGATACGCAGTATTTT. This codes for CASSQDPSSTSDTQYF.